This T cell receptor beta chain was retrieved from a study of T-cell reconstitution after alpha-beta-depleted transplantation in children (TCRdb year 2016). Background for the entire study: T-cell immune reconstitution after TCRalphabeta/CD19-depleted allogeneic hematopoietic cell transplantation in children was quantitatively tracked in the study by means of TCR repertoire profiling.

The investigation overall reported the following: Apparently early alphabetaT-cell count recovery about two months after transplant reportedly relied on only several hundred rapidly expanded clones derived from non-depleted graft cells. Hyperexpanded clone frequencies declined over subsequent months; after one year, T-cell counts and TCRbeta diversity were mostly attributed to newly produced T cells. In some patients, high TCRbeta diversity at day 60 was attributed to recipient T cells and intrathymic progenitors that had survived conditioning.

This sample's treatment or condition label indicates: allogeneic hematopoietic cell transplantation with graft depleted of TCRalphabeta T cells and CD19 B cells. The transplant recipients were children given TCRalphabeta/CD19-depleted allogeneic hematopoietic cell grafts. Per the germline V gene, LGHNA is the CDR1 and YSLEER is the CDR2. The CDR3 has 16 amino acids, counting the end cysteine and phenylalanine. The read is trimmed to its CDR3 DNA, 48 bases read in frame from base 1. At the junction V is shortened by 0 bases and J by 4 bases, with 13 bases in between. Library construction relied on PCR. The sequencing machine was an Illumina HiSeq 2500. To normalize quantification of the TCRbeta repertoire, the TCR libraries were built with molecular barcoding that relied on unique molecular identifiers. The public reads were reprocessed in TCRdb via fastp at Q25 and MiXCR, keeping in-frame beta chains. For every CDR3 protein sequence, its rows merge into one entry that carries the most common genes and DNA. This sample gives some 440,000 distinct CDR3 sequences in total; roughly 17% of them show up just once. The ten largest clones take up roughly 29% of the sample.

As for this clonotype: Its cognate antigen has yet to be identified. No much larger clone exists at a distance of one base, and base qualities are not known.

Sequenced here: PBMCs, mostly from graft donor cells, sampled 360 days after TCRalphabeta/CD19-depleted stem cell transplant. The sequence links TRBV4-3 to TRBJ2-1, with the D gene uncertain. This clonotype was sampled from a boy younger than two who had a stem cell transplant for Wiskott-Aldrich syndrome, so the T cells may come from the graft donor. The nucleotide sequence reads as follows: TGCGCCAGCAGCCAAGATAACGGAGAGGCTTACAATGAGCAGTTCTTC. Its protein is CASSQDNGEAYNEQFF.